The 31 T cell receptor beta chains below come from one sample, sequenced in a study of blood T cell repertoires in COVID-19. Sequencing was performed with immunoSEQ multiplex PCR; in TCRdb, only in-frame clones are kept and a portion is missing. The table records hundreds of thousands of clones, approximately 86% of them present only once. Sequencing used peripheral blood. Receptors were obtained from a woman in her twenties or thirties with acute or convalescent COVID-19.

The V gene is TRBV27, the J gene TRBJ1-6; unclear D gene. Looked up from germline, CDR1 is MNHEY and CDR2 is SMNVEV (reference sequence). This CDR3 contains 14 residues. The germline V and J ends were trimmed by 4 bases and 0 bases, with 4 bases remaining between them. CDR3 nucleotides: TGTGCCAGCAGTTCAATCTCCTATAATTCACCCCTCCACTTT. Translation gives CASSSISYNSPLHF.

This chain links TRBV10-1 with TRBJ2-2; D ambiguous. This CDR3 has 12 amino acids. V lost 6 bases and J 5 bases, leaving 7 bases between the germline ends. Germline lookup yields CDR1 WNHNN and CDR2 SYGVQD (reference sequence). The CDR3 nucleotides are TGCGCCAGCAGGGCAGGAACCGGGGAGCTGTTTTTT. This translates into CASRAGTGELFF.

The genes are TRBV11-2 and TRBJ2-7; 8 bases match TRBD2. Per germline, CDR1 SGHAT and CDR2 FQNNGV. The CDR3 has 14 residues. V dropped 2 bases and J dropped 3; count of bases not matched to a gene: 3. CDR3 loop: CASSLRGGLYEQYF. CDR3 sequence (DNA): TGTGCCAGCAGCTTACGGGGGGGACTCTACGAGCAGTACTTC.

V usage is TRBV9 and J usage is TRBJ2-2; D remains unclear. The CDR3 has 12 amino acids. Per the germline V gene, CDR1 is SGDLS and CDR2 is YYNGEE. Trimming took 0 bases from V and 9 from J, leaving 6 bases between them. Here the CDR3 reads CASSVGGRELFF. The CDR3 nucleotides are TGTGCCAGCAGCGTAGGAGGCCGGGAGCTGTTTTTT.

This sequence joins TRBV4-3 and TRBJ1-3; tentatively, D is TRBD1 (6 bases). The germline CDR1 and CDR2 sequences are LGHNA and YSLEER. The CDR3 runs to 13 residues. V was shortened by 4 bases and J by 8 bases, with 12 bases between the two germline ends. The CDR3 loop is CASSRDRTHTIYF. The CDR3 DNA sequence: TGCGCCAGCAGCCGAGACAGGACACACACCATATATTTT.

CDR3 region: CASSPPTGQALSEQYF. CDR3 DNA sequence: TGTGCCAGCAGTCCCCCGACGGGACAGGCCCTATCTGAGCAGTACTTC. V usage is TRBV5-4 and J usage is TRBJ2-7; 8 bases are a match to TRBD1. The CDR3 length is 16 residues. In germline, CDR1 is SGHNT, CDR2 YYREEE (reference sequence). With 5 bases clipped from V and 7 bases from J, the junction kept 17 bases outside the gene matches.

The V gene is TRBV19, the J gene TRBJ2-7; 9 nucleotides agree with TRBD1. CDR1 and CDR2 from the germline V gene are LNHDA and SQIVND (reference sequence). CDR3 size: 16 residues. V was pared by 5 bases and J by 3 bases, with 11 bases of the junction left unmatched. The CDR3 reads CASSAFSRQGVYEQYF. The DNA for the CDR3 is TGTGCCAGTAGTGCTTTTTCGAGACAGGGGGTCTACGAGCAGTACTTC.

The rearrangement joins TRBV4-3 to TRBJ2-2; a weak D match, TRBD1 (5 bases). V dropped 0 bases and J dropped 5 bases, with 13 bases sitting between them. The CDR3 runs to 16 residues. Germline values: CDR1 LGHNA, CDR2 YSLEER. CDR3 in amino acids: CASSQDGALRTGELFF. The CDR3 coding sequence is TGCGCCAGCAGCCAAGATGGGGCGTTGAGGACCGGGGAGCTGTTTTTT.

This clone was observed once. The V and J genes are TRBV6-6 and TRBJ1-4; TRBD1 is a possible D gene (6 bases). CDR1 and CDR2 from the germline V gene are MNHNY and SVGAGI (reference sequence). CDR3 length equals 14 residues. Trimming removed 7 bases at V and 8 bases at J, with 17 bases between. The CDR3 DNA sequence: TGTGCCAGCACCCTAGGGGGGGATGGGGAAAAACTGTTTTTT. Translation gives CASTLGGDGEKLFF.

The chain carries TRBV14 and TRBJ2-7, with D unresolved. Germline V gives CDR1 SGHDN, CDR2 FVKESK. V was cut by 6 bases and J by 0 bases, with 9 bases left in between. The CDR3 totals 13 residues. CDR3 loop: CASRGTGSYEQYF. The CDR3 nucleotides are TGTGCCAGCAGGGGTACGGGCTCCTACGAGCAGTACTTC.

In its sample, this clone was seen a few times. V is TRBV19 and J is TRBJ1-1, with a possible D match to TRBD1 (5 bases). CDR1 is LNHDA, CDR2 SQIVND, per germline (reference sequence). V was clipped by 4 bases and J by 3 bases, with 15 bases between them. The CDR3 has 15 amino acids. CDR3 loop: CASSTPAKGHTEAFF. CDR3 DNA: TGTGCCAGTAGTACCCCGGCCAAGGGGCACACTGAAGCTTTCTTT.

The chain has TRBV24-1 and TRBJ2-6, with TRBD2 identical over 12 bases. CDR3 size: 18 residues. J gave up 3 bases and V 3 bases, and 5 bases lay outside the gene matches. Germline values: CDR1 KGHDR, CDR2 SFDVKD. The CDR3 loop is CATSDASGRAFGANVLTF. CDR3 sequence (DNA): TGTGCCACCAGTGATGCTAGCGGGAGGGCCTTTGGGGCCAACGTCCTGACTTTC.

The V call is TRBV12-5, the J call TRBJ2-5; perhaps TRBD2 as D (6 bases). Germline-derived CDR1 and CDR2 are LGHNT and FRNRAP. Trimming left V 10 bases short and J 0 bases short, with 15 bases between. The CDR3 covers 14 residues. In nucleotides, the CDR3 is TGTGCTACCGGAAAGGGACTGTACCAAGAGACCCAGTACTTC. Amino acids: CATGKGLYQETQYF.

This sequence joins TRBV7-3 and TRBJ2-7; 9 positions agree with TRBD2. Looked up from germline, CDR1 is SGHTA and CDR2 is FQGTGA. V lost 5 bases, J lost 0 bases, and 2 bases stayed unmatched. CDR3 length: 14 residues. The CDR3 loop is CASSISGSSYEQYF. In DNA form, the CDR3 reads TGTGCCAGCAGCATTAGCGGGAGCTCCTACGAGCAGTACTTC.

The CDR3, as DNA: TGTGCCAGCAGCGTAGCCGTCAGGGGGTATGGCTACACCTTC. Translation gives CASSVAVRGYGYTF. This rearrangement joins TRBV9 to TRBJ1-2; TRBD1 aligns across 7 bases. V lost 0 bases and J lost 5; bases outside the gene matches: 4. This CDR3 has 14 residues. Looked up from germline, CDR1 is SGDLS and CDR2 is YYNGEE.

The rearrangement joins TRBV4-1 to TRBJ2-7; the match to TRBD2 covers 10 bases. Germline values: CDR1 MGHRA, CDR2 YSYEKL. The CDR3 runs 17 residues. The V gene end was trimmed by 4 bases and the J gene end by 2 bases; junction bases not matched to a gene: 11. The CDR3 nucleotides are TGCGCCAGCAGCCGGAGTCCCGGGACTAGCGAAGCCTACGAGCAGTACTTC. Its protein product is CASSRSPGTSEAYEQYF.

In DNA, the CDR3 is TGTGCCAGCAGCCAATCCCTAGCGGGTTTAGGCGGGGAGCTGTTTTTT. It specifies CASSQSLAGLGGELFF. V gene TRBV3-1 (or the pseudogene TRBV3-2) combines with J gene TRBJ2-2; 8 bases match TRBD2. The CDR3 has 16 residues. From germline, CDR1 is LGHDT and CDR2 YNNKEL (reference sequence). V dropped 2 bases and J dropped 7; count of bases not matched to a gene: 9.

The gene calls are TRBV7-2 and TRBJ2-7, with TRBD1 matching 9 bases. The junction had 7 bases not matched to a gene; V was cut back by 5 bases and J by 2 bases. The CDR3 contains 15 residues. Germline-derived CDR1 and CDR2 are SGHTA and FQGNSA. The CDR3 sequence: CASSLGTGRTYEQYF. The CDR3 coding sequence is TGTGCCAGCAGCCTAGGGACAGGGAGAACCTACGAGCAGTACTTC.

This clone appeared once. V gene TRBV5-1 combines with J gene TRBJ2-1; TRBD1 matches at 9 bases. CDR1 and CDR2 (germline): SGHRS, YFSETQ. The CDR3 spans 15 residues. Trimming cost V 2 bases and J 5 bases; bases outside gene matches: 5. CDR3 DNA sequence: TGCGCCAGCAGCTTCGGGGGACAGGGTGACAATGAGCAGTTCTTC. Encoded protein: CASSFGGQGDNEQFF. Looking up the rest from reference TRBV5-1 and TRBJ2-1 gives the full variable domain: KAGVTQTPRYLIKTRGQQVTLSCSPISGHRSVSWYQQTPGQGLQFLFEYFSETQRNKGNFPGRFSGRQFSNSRSEMNVSTLELGDSALYLCASSFGGQGDNEQFFGPGTRLTVL.

The rearrangement joins TRBV18 to TRBJ2-7; TRBD2 agrees at 11 bases. The length of the CDR3 is 14 residues. V dropped 4 bases and J dropped 5; count of bases not matched to a gene: 4. Germline assignment: CDR1 KGHSH and CDR2 LQKENI. The CDR3 reads CASSRLAGNHEQYF. The DNA of the CDR3 is TGTGCCAGCTCACGACTAGCGGGAAACCACGAGCAGTACTTC.

This sequence joins TRBV6-5 and TRBJ1-1, with D maybe TRBD1 (5 bases). This CDR3 spans 15 amino acids. Germline CDR1 is MNHEY and CDR2 is SVGAGI. The V end lost 2 bases, the J end lost 3 bases, and 13 bases lay between the germline ends. The CDR3 is CASSYRGGGDTEAFF. The CDR3 DNA reads TGTGCCAGCAGTTACAGGGGCGGCGGGGACACTGAAGCTTTCTTT.

The chain combines TRBV19 with TRBJ1-4; a possible D gene is TRBD1 (6 bases). V shed 1 base and J shed 6 bases, with 12 bases lying between them. The CDR3 runs to 15 residues. Germline CDR1 LNHDA, CDR2 SQIVND (reference sequence). The CDR3 protein is CASSIVVGGDEKLFF. In DNA, the CDR3 is TGTGCCAGTAGTATAGTTGTAGGGGGGGATGAAAAACTGTTTTTT.

The chain uses TRBV11-3 and TRBJ2-1; tentatively, D is TRBD2 (5 bases). Germline-derived CDR1 and CDR2 are SGHNT and YENEEA. The CDR3 is 13 amino acids. V dropped 1 base and J dropped 6 bases, with 7 bases sitting between them. The CDR3 loop reads CASSLATSNEQFF. In nucleotides, the CDR3 is TGTGCCAGCAGCTTAGCTACTAGCAATGAGCAGTTCTTC.

This clone was counted only a few times. The chain carries TRBV25-1 and TRBJ1-2; no clear D. CDR3 length: 14 residues. Germline lookup yields CDR1 MGHDK and CDR2 SYGVNS. V was clipped by 10 bases and J by 3 bases, with 18 bases between them. CDR3 loop: CATSFGEIYYGYTF. For the CDR3, the DNA is TGTGCCACCTCGTTCGGGGAGATTTACTATGGCTACACCTTC.

The CDR3 protein is CASSRDSPYGYTF. The CDR3 DNA reads TGTGCCAGCAGTAGGGACAGCCCTTATGGCTACACCTTC. The rearrangement links TRBV6-5 to TRBJ1-2, with TRBD1 identical over 7 bases. Germline V CDR1 and CDR2: MNHEY, SVGAGI. The CDR3 runs to 13 residues. J lost 5 bases, V lost 5 bases, and 5 bases had no gene match.

This clone was seen only a few times. The V call is TRBV12-3 or TRBV12-4, the J call TRBJ2-4, with TRBD2 as a possible D gene (7 bases). Trimming left V 7 bases short and J 10 bases short, with 17 bases between. The CDR3 is made up of 13 amino acids. The CDR3 here is CASTSWEGGIQYF. The CDR3 DNA sequence: TGTGCCAGCACCTCCTGGGAGGGGGGGATTCAGTACTTC.

In its sample, this clone was seen once. V is TRBV5-4 and J is TRBJ1-4, with D perhaps TRBD1 (6 bases). The CDR3 spans 14 residues. The germline V gene encodes CDR1 SGHNT and CDR2 YYREEE (reference sequence). The germline V and J ends were trimmed by 0 bases and 8 bases, with 11 bases remaining between them. CDR3 in amino acids: CASSLAGESEKLFF. Written as DNA, the CDR3 is TGTGCCAGCAGCTTGGCAGGGGAGTCGGAAAAACTGTTTTTT.

This chain connects TRBV11-2 to TRBJ1-3; D might be TRBD1 (5 bases). This CDR3 has 17 amino acids. The germline V gene has CDR1 SGHAT and CDR2 FQNNGV. V lost 1 base and J 0 bases, leaving 13 bases between the germline ends. As DNA, the CDR3 is TGTGCCAGCAGCTTAGTATTCGGGGGGAGCTCTGGAAACACCATATATTTT. This encodes CASSLVFGGSSGNTIYF.

The chain has TRBV12-3 or TRBV12-4 and TRBJ1-2; D may be TRBD1 (5 bases). CDR3 length: 13 amino acids. V lost 3 bases, J lost 7 bases, and 12 bases lay in between. In nucleotides, the CDR3 is TGTGCCAGCAGTTTCAGGGTCGCTGGTGGCTACACCTTC. This translates into CASSFRVAGGYTF.

The chain couples TRBV11-2 to TRBJ2-1; D gene ambiguous. Trimming left V 0 bases short and J 0 bases short, with 12 bases between. Germline CDR1 is SGHAT and CDR2 is FQNNGV. The CDR3 sequence is 17 residues long. CDR3 nucleotide sequence: TGTGCCAGCAGCTTAGATCGAACACCCCACTCCTACAATGAGCAGTTCTTC. Encoded protein: CASSLDRTPHSYNEQFF. The entire variable domain, with the rest obtained from reference TRBV11-2 and TRBJ2-1, is as follows: EAGVAQSPRYKIIEKRQSVAFWCNPISGHATLYWYQQILGQGPKLLIQFQNNGVVDDSQLPKDRFSAERLKGVDSTLKIQPAKLEDSAVYLCASSLDRTPHSYNEQFFGPGTRLTVL.

This chain joins TRBV24-1 and TRBJ2-1; 9 bases match TRBD2. Germline loops: CDR1 KGHDR, CDR2 SFDVKD. V shed 3 bases and J 3 bases; nucleotides not matched to a gene: 5. CDR3 size: 16 residues. The CDR3 protein is CATSDPSSGNYNEQFF. DNA for the CDR3: TGTGCCACCAGTGATCCTTCTAGCGGGAACTACAATGAGCAGTTCTTC.